Given below is one T cell receptor (beta chain) in context. Patients of the Seattle cohort, enrolled during active infection, were followed longitudinally. The entry originates in a study of blood T cell repertoires in COVID-19. For the study at large: COVID-19 samples collected from the United States, Italy and Spain covered acute and convalescent phases.

Some clones are missing from TCRdb's copy, which holds only in-frame ones; the method was immunoSEQ multiplex PCR. The table shows 210,000 or so clones, with just under 90% occurring only once. The clonotype originates from a man aged 25-45 years with COVID-19, enrolled during active disease. Sequencing used peripheral blood.

The CDR3 region is CASSPLAGGSDTQYF. The CDR3 DNA reads as TGTGCCAGCAGCCCGTTAGCGGGAGGTTCAGATACGCAGTATTTT. The chain joins TRBV11-2 to TRBJ2-3; TRBD2 agrees at 10 bases. Germline V gives CDR1 SGHAT, CDR2 FQNNGV. V lost 5 bases, J lost 4 bases, and 6 bases stayed unmatched. This CDR3 is built from 15 residues.